Shown below are 3 T cell receptor beta chains from a single sample sequenced in a study of cytomegalovirus exposure and HLA in healthy donors. PCR amplification relied on 60 Vbeta primers (plus 13 Jbeta primers). Assay: immunoSEQ multiplex PCR; the TCRdb copy retains only in-frame clones and omits some. The sample carries about 160,000 clones, about two thirds recorded once. Sequenced material: PBMCs. Every receptor here comes from a woman in her twenties or thirties in good health and CMV-seronegative.

This clone occurred a few times. V gene TRBV27 combines with J gene TRBJ2-1; no clear D. The CDR3 contains 13 residues. V was pared by 5 bases and J by 7 bases, with 12 bases between. CDR1 is MNHEY, CDR2 SMNVEV, per germline (reference sequence). CDR3 amino acids: CASSTVLWNEQFF. DNA of the CDR3: TGTGCCAGCAGTACTGTTCTTTGGAATGAGCAGTTCTTC.

This clone was seen a single time. J is TRBJ1-1 and V is TRBV28; D not certain. This CDR3 has 13 residues. Between the trimmed V and J ends, which lost 4 bases and 1 base, there was a span of 7 bases. The germline gives CDR1 MDHEN, CDR2 SYDVKM. The CDR3 here is CASSSSRNTEAFF. The CDR3 DNA reads TGTGCCAGCAGTTCCTCCAGGAACACTGAAGCTTTCTTT.

The chain recombines TRBV6-5 with TRBJ1-2; 8 bases align to TRBD1. This CDR3 is built from 15 residues. Germline CDR1 is MNHEY and CDR2 is SVGAGI. Losses at the gene ends were 0 bases for V and 4 bases for J; bases not matched to a gene: 4. The CDR3 nucleotides read TGTGCCAGCAGTTACTCCCCAGGGGGCGGCTATGGCTACACCTTC. Translation: CASSYSPGGGYGYTF.